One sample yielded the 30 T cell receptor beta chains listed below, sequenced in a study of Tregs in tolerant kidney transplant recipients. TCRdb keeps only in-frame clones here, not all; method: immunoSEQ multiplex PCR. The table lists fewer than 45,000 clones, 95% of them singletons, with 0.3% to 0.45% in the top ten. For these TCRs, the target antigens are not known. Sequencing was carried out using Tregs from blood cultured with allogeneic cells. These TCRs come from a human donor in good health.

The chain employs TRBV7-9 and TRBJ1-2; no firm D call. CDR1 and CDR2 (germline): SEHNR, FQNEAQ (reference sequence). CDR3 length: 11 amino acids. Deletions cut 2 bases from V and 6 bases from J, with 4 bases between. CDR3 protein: CASSLPNGYTF. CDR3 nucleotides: TGTGCCAGCAGCTTACCCAATGGCTACACCTTC.

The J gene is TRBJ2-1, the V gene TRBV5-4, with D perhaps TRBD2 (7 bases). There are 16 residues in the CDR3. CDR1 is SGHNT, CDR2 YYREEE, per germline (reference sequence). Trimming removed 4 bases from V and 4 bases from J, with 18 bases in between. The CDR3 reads CASSPMGAGTYNEQFF. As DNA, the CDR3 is TGTGCCAGCAGCCCCATGGGAGCGGGGACATACAATGAGCAGTTCTTC.

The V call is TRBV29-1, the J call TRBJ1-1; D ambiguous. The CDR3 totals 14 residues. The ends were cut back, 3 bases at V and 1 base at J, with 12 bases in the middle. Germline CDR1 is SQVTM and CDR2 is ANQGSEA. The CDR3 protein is CSVDNTGRNTEAFF. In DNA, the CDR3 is TGCAGCGTTGACAACACGGGAAGGAACACTGAAGCTTTCTTT. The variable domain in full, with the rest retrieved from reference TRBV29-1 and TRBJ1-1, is SAVISQKPSRDICQRGTSLTIQCQVDSQVTMMFWYRQQPGQSLTLIATANQGSEATYESGFVIDKFPISRPNLTFSTLTVSNMSPEDSSIYLCSVDNTGRNTEAFFGQGTRLTVV.

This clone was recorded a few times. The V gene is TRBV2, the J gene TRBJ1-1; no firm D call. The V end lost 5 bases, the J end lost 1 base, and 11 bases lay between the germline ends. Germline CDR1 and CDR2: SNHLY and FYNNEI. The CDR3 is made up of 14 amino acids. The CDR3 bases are TGTGCCAGCAGTCCCCACCGACCGAACACTGAAGCTTTCTTT. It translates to CASSPHRPNTEAFF.

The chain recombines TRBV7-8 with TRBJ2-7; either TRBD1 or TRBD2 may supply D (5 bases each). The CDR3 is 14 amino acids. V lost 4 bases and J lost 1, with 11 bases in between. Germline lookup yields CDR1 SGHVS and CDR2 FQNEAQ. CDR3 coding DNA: TGTGCCAGCAGCTCCGTAGGGGAGTCCTACGAGCAGTACTTC. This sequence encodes CASSSVGESYEQYF.

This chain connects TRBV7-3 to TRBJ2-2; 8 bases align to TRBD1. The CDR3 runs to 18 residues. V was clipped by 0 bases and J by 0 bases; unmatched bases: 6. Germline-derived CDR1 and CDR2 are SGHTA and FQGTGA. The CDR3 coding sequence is TGTGCCAGCAGCTTAACTTCCCCAGGGGGCGCGAACACCGGGGAGCTGTTTTTT. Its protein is CASSLTSPGGANTGELFF.

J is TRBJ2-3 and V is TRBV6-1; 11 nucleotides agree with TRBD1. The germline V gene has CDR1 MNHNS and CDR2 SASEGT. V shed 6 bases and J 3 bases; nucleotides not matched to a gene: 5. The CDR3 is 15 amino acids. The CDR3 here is CASSRDRGRTDTQYF. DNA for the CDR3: TGTGCCAGCAGCCGGGACAGGGGGAGGACAGATACGCAGTATTTT.

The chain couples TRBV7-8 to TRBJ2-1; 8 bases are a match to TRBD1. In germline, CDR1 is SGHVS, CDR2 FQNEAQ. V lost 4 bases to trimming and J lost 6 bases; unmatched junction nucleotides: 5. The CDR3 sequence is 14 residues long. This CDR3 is CASSYRDRGNEQFF. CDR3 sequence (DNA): TGTGCCAGCAGCTACAGAGACAGGGGCAATGAGCAGTTCTTC.

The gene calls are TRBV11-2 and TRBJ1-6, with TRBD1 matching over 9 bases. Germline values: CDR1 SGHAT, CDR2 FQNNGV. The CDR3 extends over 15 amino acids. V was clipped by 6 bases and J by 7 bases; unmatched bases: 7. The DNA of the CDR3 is TGTGCCAGCAGTTTGGGACAGGGTTACAATTCACCCCTCCACTTT. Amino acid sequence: CASSLGQGYNSPLHF.

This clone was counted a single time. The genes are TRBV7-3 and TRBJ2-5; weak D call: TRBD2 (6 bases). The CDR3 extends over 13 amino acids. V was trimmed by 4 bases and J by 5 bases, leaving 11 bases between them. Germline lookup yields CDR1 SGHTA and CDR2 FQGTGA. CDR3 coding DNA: TGTGCCAGCAGCTATGGGGGGTCGGAGACCCAGTACTTC. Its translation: CASSYGGSETQYF.

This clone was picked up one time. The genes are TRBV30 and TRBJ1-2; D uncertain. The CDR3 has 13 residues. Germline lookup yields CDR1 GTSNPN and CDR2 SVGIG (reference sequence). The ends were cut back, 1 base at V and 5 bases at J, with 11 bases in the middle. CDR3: CAWSGVPLYGYTF. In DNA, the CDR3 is TGTGCCTGGAGTGGGGTCCCGTTGTATGGCTACACCTTC.

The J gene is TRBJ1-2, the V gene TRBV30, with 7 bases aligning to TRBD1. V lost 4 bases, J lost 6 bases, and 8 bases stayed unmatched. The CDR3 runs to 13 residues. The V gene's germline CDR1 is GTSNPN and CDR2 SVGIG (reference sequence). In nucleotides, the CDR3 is TGTGCCTGGAACTCCGGGACAGCGGATGGCTACACCTTC. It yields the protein CAWNSGTADGYTF. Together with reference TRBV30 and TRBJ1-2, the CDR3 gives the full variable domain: SQTIHQWPATLVQPVGSPLSLECTVEGTSNPNLYWYRQAAGRGLQLLFYSVGIGQISSEVPQNLSASRPQDRQFILSSKKLLLSDSGFYLCAWNSGTADGYTFGSGTRLTVV.

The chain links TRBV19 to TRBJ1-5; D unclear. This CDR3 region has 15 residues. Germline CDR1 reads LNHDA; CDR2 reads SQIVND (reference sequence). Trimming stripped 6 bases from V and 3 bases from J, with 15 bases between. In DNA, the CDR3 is TGTGCCAGTAGGCCTCAAACAGCCCTCAATCAGCCCCAGCATTTT. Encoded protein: CASRPQTALNQPQHF.

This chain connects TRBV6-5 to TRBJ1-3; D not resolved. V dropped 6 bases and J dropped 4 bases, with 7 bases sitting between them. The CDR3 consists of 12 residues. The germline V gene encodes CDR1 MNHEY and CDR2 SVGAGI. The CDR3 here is CASSGPGNTIYF. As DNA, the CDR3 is TGTGCCAGCAGCGGGCCGGGAAACACCATATATTTT.

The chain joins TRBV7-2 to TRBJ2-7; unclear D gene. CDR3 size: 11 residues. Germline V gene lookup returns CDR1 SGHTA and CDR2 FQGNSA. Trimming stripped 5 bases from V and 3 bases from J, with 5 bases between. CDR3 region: CASSEIYEQYF. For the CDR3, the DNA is TGTGCCAGCAGCGAGATCTACGAGCAGTACTTC.

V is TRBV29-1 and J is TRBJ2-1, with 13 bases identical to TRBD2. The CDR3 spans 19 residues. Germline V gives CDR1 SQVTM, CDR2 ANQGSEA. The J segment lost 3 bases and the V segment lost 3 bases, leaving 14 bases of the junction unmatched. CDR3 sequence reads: CSVDPPGLAGSLGYNEQFF. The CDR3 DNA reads TGCAGCGTTGACCCGCCGGGACTAGCGGGATCCCTAGGCTACAATGAGCAGTTCTTC.

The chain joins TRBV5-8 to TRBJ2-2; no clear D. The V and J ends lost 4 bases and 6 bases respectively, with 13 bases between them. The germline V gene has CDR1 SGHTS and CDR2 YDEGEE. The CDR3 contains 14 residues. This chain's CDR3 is CASSIPHGAGELFF. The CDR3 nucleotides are TGTGCCAGCAGCATTCCCCATGGGGCCGGGGAGCTGTTTTTT.

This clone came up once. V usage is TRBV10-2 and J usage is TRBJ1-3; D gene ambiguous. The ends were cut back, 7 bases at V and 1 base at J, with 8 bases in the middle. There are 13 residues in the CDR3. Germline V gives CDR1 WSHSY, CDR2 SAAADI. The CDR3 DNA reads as TGCGCCAGCAAGGTCGGTTCTGGAAACACCATATATTTT. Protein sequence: CASKVGSGNTIYF.

The CDR3 DNA follows: TGTGCCAGTAGTATGGGTCGGGGGGGCATGGATACGCAGTATTTT. It translates to CASSMGRGGMDTQYF. The chain is built from TRBV19 and TRBJ2-3; 8 bases map to TRBD2. CDR1 is LNHDA, CDR2 SQIVND, per germline (reference sequence). The CDR3 runs 15 residues. J was trimmed by 6 bases and V by 3 bases; bases with no gene match: 8.

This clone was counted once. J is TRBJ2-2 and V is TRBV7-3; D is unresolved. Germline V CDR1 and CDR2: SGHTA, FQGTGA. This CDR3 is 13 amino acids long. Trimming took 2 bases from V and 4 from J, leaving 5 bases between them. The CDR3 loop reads CASSLFGTGELFF. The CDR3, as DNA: TGTGCCAGCAGCTTATTTGGCACCGGGGAGCTGTTTTTT.

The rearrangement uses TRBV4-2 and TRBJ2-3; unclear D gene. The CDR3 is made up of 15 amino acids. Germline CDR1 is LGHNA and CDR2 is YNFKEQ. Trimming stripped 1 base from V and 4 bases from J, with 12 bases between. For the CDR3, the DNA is TGTGCCAGCAGCCAAGCCCTTAGATTTCCAGATACGCAGTATTTT. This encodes CASSQALRFPDTQYF.

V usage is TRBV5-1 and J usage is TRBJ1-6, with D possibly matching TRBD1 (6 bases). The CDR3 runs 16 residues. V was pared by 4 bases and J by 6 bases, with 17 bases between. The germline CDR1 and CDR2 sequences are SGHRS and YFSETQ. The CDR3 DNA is TGCGCCAGCAGCGGGACGGGGGCCTGGGGTAATTCACCCCTCCACTTT. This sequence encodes CASSGTGAWGNSPLHF.

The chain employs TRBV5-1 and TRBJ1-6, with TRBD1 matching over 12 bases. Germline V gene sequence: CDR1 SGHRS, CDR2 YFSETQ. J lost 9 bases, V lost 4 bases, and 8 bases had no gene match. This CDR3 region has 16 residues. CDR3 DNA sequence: TGCGCCAGCAGCAGGGGACAGGGGGCGCGGGGTTCACCCCTCCACTTT. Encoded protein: CASSRGQGARGSPLHF.

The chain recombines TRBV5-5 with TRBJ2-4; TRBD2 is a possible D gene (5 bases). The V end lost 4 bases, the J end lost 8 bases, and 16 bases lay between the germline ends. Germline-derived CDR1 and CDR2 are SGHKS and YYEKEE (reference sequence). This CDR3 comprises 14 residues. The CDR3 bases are TGTGCCAGCAGCCCCGGGGTTCAATCAGACATTCAGTACTTC. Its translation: CASSPGVQSDIQYF.

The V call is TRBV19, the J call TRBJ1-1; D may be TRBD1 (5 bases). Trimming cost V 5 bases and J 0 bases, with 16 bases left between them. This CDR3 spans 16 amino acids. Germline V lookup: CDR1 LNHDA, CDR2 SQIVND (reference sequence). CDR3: CASSWDLWTMNTEAFF. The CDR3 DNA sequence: TGTGCCAGTAGTTGGGACCTTTGGACTATGAACACTGAAGCTTTCTTT.

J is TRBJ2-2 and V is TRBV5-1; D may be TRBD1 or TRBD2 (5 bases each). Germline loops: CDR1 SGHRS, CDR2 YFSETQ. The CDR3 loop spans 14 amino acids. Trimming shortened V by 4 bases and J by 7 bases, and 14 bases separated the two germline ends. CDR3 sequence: CASSPGTPVGELFF. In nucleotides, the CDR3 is TGCGCCAGCAGCCCCGGGACCCCTGTCGGGGAGCTGTTTTTT.

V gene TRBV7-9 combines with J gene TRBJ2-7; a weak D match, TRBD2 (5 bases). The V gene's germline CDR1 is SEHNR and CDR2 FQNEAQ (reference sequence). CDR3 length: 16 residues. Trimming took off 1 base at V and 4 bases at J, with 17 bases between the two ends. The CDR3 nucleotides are TGTGCCAGCAGCTTAGACGCCCCCCGCCCGGGATACGAGCAGTACTTC. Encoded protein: CASSLDAPRPGYEQYF.

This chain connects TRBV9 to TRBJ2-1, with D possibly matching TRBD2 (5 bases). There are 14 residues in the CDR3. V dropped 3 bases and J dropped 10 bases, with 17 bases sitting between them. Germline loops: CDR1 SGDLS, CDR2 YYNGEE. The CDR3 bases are TGTGCCAGCAGCGCCGCGGGCCTCATGGGCGAGCAGTTCTTC. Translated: CASSAAGLMGEQFF.

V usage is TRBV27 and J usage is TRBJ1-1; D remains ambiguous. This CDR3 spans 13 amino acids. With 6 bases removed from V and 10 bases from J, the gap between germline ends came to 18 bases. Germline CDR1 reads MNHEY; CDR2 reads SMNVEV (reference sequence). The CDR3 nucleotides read TGTGCCAGCAGCCAGGCGGTGGCTCGAGTAGCTTTCTTT. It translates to CASSQAVARVAFF.

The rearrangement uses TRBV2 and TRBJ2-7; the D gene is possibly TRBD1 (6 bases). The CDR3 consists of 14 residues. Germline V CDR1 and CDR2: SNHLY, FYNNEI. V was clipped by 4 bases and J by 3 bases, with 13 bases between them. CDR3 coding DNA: TGTGCCAGCAGTGTAGACAGGTCCGGCTACGAGCAGTACTTC. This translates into CASSVDRSGYEQYF. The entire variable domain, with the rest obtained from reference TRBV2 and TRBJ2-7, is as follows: EPEVTQTPSHQVTQMGQEVILRCVPISNHLYFYWYRQILGQKVEFLVSFYNNEISEKSEIFDDQFSVERPDGSNFTLKIRSTKLEDSAMYFCASSVDRSGYEQYFGPGTRLTVT.